The 22 T cell receptor beta chains reported below all come from one sample, sequenced in a study of cytomegalovirus exposure and HLA in healthy donors. PCR employed 60 Vbeta and 13 Jbeta primers. TCRdb keeps only in-frame clones here, not all; method: immunoSEQ multiplex PCR. The table has over 90,000 clones, about four fifths seen once. The sample was PBMCs. These receptors were collected from a female donor in good health and CMV-seropositive.

V usage is TRBV15 and J usage is TRBJ2-2, with D unclear. CDR1 is LNHNV and CDR2 is YYDKDF in the germline V gene (reference sequence). V was shortened by 6 bases and J by 4 bases, with 9 bases between the two germline ends. The CDR3 runs to 13 residues. The CDR3 loop is CATRKLVTGELFF. The CDR3 bases are TGTGCCACCAGGAAGCTGGTCACCGGGGAGCTGTTTTTT.

The V call is TRBV9, the J call TRBJ1-3, with D unclear. Germline CDR1 is SGDLS and CDR2 is YYNGEE. The V end was cut by 3 bases, the J end by 4 bases, with 14 bases between. The CDR3 has 15 residues. CDR3 in DNA: TGTGCCAGCAGCGGGGTGGAGGGCGGAGGAAACACCATATATTTT. Translated: CASSGVEGGGNTIYF.

V is TRBV4-3 and J is TRBJ2-3; D may be TRBD2 (5 bases). Germline CDR1 reads LGHNA; CDR2 reads YSLEER. The CDR3 contains 14 residues. Trimming pared 4 bases from V and 4 bases from J, leaving 12 bases between. CDR3 amino acids: CASSRGQRPDTQYF. The CDR3 coding sequence is TGCGCCAGCAGCCGAGGGCAGAGGCCAGATACGCAGTATTTT.

This clone occurred once. The chain combines TRBV19 with TRBJ1-5; 9 bases map to TRBD1. J lost 5 bases, V lost 10 bases, and 6 bases had no gene match. Germline V lookup: CDR1 LNHDA, CDR2 SQIVND (reference sequence). There are 13 residues in the CDR3. CDR3 sequence reads: CATLQGADQPQHF. The DNA for the CDR3 is TGTGCCACCCTACAGGGGGCCGATCAGCCCCAGCATTTT. Variable domain in full (rest from reference TRBV19 and TRBJ1-5): DGGITQSPKYLFRKEGQNVTLSCEQNLNHDAMYWYRQDPGQGLRLIYYSQIVNDFQKGDIAEGYSVSREKKESFPLTVTSAQKNPTAFYLCATLQGADQPQHFGDGTRLSIL.

Note on this clone: The junction and the germline gene differ at one end; a read error may be behind it. This CDR3 is also generated by other DNA sequences in the sample. V gene TRBV30 combines with J gene TRBJ1-1; D may be TRBD1 (6 bases). The length of the CDR3 is 14 residues. CDR1 is GTSNPN and CDR2 is SVGIG in the germline V gene (reference sequence). CDR3 loop: CASTGGGLNTEAFF. DNA for the CDR3: TGCGCCTCGACGGGGGGCGGATTAAACACTGAAGCTTTCTTT.

The CDR3 is CASSGTGNTIYF. Here the CDR3 DNA reads TGTGCCAGCAGCGGTACAGGAAACACCATATATTTT. This sequence joins TRBV9 and TRBJ1-3; D unclear. V gave up 3 bases and J gave up 4 bases, with 5 bases separating them. Germline values: CDR1 SGDLS, CDR2 YYNGEE. This CDR3 contains 12 residues.

The gene calls are TRBV29-1 and TRBJ1-4; 9 bases map to TRBD1. Germline assignment: CDR1 SQVTM and CDR2 ANQGSEA. V gave up 7 bases and J gave up 4 bases; unmatched junction bases: 4. The CDR3 length is 13 residues. The CDR3 loop is CSALDRGNEKLFF. The CDR3 DNA reads as TGCAGCGCCCTGGACAGGGGTAATGAAAAACTGTTTTTT.

The V and J genes are TRBV6-5 and TRBJ2-3; maybe TRBD1 (5 bases). CDR1 is MNHEY, CDR2 SVGAGI, per germline. V gave up 5 bases and J gave up 6 bases, with 12 bases separating them. This CDR3 has 13 amino acids. CDR3 loop: CASSTGPDDTQYF. In DNA, the CDR3 is TGTGCCAGCAGTACAGGACCGGACGATACGCAGTATTTT.

The chain employs TRBV2 and TRBJ2-5, with D perhaps matching TRBD2 (5 bases). This CDR3 has 11 amino acids. Germline CDR1 reads SNHLY; CDR2 reads FYNNEI. Trimming cost V 8 bases and J 3 bases, with 7 bases left between them. The CDR3 nucleotides read TGTGCCAGCGAGAGGGAAGAGACCCAGTACTTC. As protein: CASEREETQYF.

The chain couples TRBV7-8 to TRBJ1-5; 8 nucleotides match TRBD1. The CDR3 contains 15 residues. Germline-derived CDR1 and CDR2 are SGHVS and FQNEAQ. V shed 0 bases, J shed 6 bases, and the junction held 4 bases outside the gene matches. The CDR3 loop reads CASSLARGLGQPQHF. Here the CDR3 DNA reads TGTGCCAGCAGCTTAGCCAGGGGGCTGGGTCAGCCCCAGCATTTT.

The CDR3 region is CASGRGVQFGHGYTF. CDR3 in DNA: TGTGCCAGCGGACGGGGGGTCCAGTTCGGCCATGGCTACACCTTC. This sequence joins TRBV6-5 and TRBJ1-2, with D perhaps matching TRBD1 (5 bases). Per the germline V gene, CDR1 is MNHEY and CDR2 is SVGAGI. Trimming removed 8 bases at V and 6 bases at J, with 22 bases between. The CDR3 is 15 amino acids.

The genes are TRBV7-2 and TRBJ2-3; tentative D call: TRBD2 (6 bases). Trimming removed 7 bases from V and 0 bases from J, with 11 bases in between. CDR1 is SGHTA and CDR2 is FQGNSA in the germline V gene. The CDR3 totals 14 residues. Here the CDR3 reads CASTRGVSTDTQYF. CDR3 in DNA: TGTGCCAGCACCCGCGGGGTTAGCACAGATACGCAGTATTTT.

The CDR3 DNA is TGCGCCAGCAGCTCTTCGGGATCAAACACTGAAGCTTTCTTT. It encodes CASSSSGSNTEAFF. The chain couples TRBV5-1 to TRBJ1-1; D is ambiguous. Trimming stripped 3 bases from V and 2 bases from J, with 11 bases between. Looked up from germline, CDR1 is SGHRS and CDR2 is YFSETQ. This CDR3 spans 14 amino acids.

The genes are TRBV7-3 and TRBJ1-1, with D perhaps TRBD1 (6 bases). Germline CDR1 is SGHTA and CDR2 is FQGTGA. Trimming took off 5 bases at V and 6 bases at J, with 13 bases between the two ends. The CDR3 loop spans 13 amino acids. The CDR3 loop reads CASSPRGPAEAFF. CDR3 bases: TGTGCCAGCAGCCCGCGGGGGCCCGCTGAAGCTTTCTTT.

There are a few counts of this clone. The chain combines TRBV5-8 with TRBJ2-7, with 9 bases matching TRBD1. This CDR3 is built from 16 residues. Germline assignment: CDR1 SGHTS and CDR2 YDEGEE. V lost 5 bases, J lost 3 bases, and 12 bases stayed unmatched. The DNA for the CDR3 is TGTGCCAGCAGTCTTCAGGGGGGACAGGGCTACTACGAGCAGTACTTC. Protein sequence: CASSLQGGQGYYEQYF.

The genes are TRBV9 and TRBJ2-7, with 11 bases fitting TRBD1. The CDR3 spans 15 residues. V was clipped by 3 bases and J by 4 bases; unmatched bases: 6. Germline V lookup: CDR1 SGDLS, CDR2 YYNGEE. CDR3 nucleotide sequence: TGTGCCAGCAGCGCTGGACAGGGGGCGTGGTACGAGCAGTACTTC. Amino acids: CASSAGQGAWYEQYF.

This clone has a handful of counts. This chain connects TRBV21-1 to TRBJ2-7; the table's D call of TRBD2 was not tested on the DNA. TRBV21-1 is described as a pseudogene. The CDR3 extends over 15 amino acids. Written as DNA, the CDR3 is TGTGCCAGCAAACCCAACCCAGGGAGGACCTACGAGCAGTACTTC. It codes for CASKPNPGRTYEQYF.

As to this clone: Sequence at one end of the junction differs from germline and may be a read error. The chain combines TRBV5-4 with TRBJ1-1, with D maybe TRBD1 (5 bases). Germline assignment: CDR1 SGHNT and CDR2 YYREEE (reference sequence). This CDR3 comprises 14 residues. Here the CDR3 reads CASTLGTGGTEAFF. The DNA for the CDR3 is TGTGCCAGCACCTTGGGAACGGGGGGAACTGAAGCTTTCTTT.

On this clone itself: Other DNA sequences in the sample encode the same CDR3. The chain is built from TRBV5-1 and TRBJ1-1, with a weak D call TRBD1 (5 bases). The V gene's germline CDR1 is SGHRS and CDR2 YFSETQ. Trimming removed 0 bases at V and 5 bases at J, with 11 bases between. The CDR3 length is 14 residues. The CDR3 loop reads CASSLAGGRTEAFF. CDR3 coding DNA: TGCGCCAGCAGCTTGGCGGGGGGGAGGACTGAAGCTTTCTTT.

This clone has only one observation. The chain uses TRBV28 and TRBJ2-1; 13 bases map to TRBD2. The germline V gene encodes CDR1 MDHEN and CDR2 SYDVKM. Trimming took 6 bases from V and 4 from J; bases not matched to a gene: 3. This CDR3 is built from 15 residues. The CDR3 nucleotides are TGTGCCAGCAGGCCGGGACTAGCGGGATACAATGAGCAGTTCTTC. Its translation: CASRPGLAGYNEQFF. The full variable domain, with the rest looked up from reference TRBV28 and TRBJ2-1, is DVKVTQSSRYLVKRTGEKVFLECVQDMDHENMFWYRQDPGLGLRLIYFSYDVKMKEKGDIPEGYSVSREKKERFSLILESASTNQTSMYLCASRPGLAGYNEQFFGPGTRLTVL.

This clone has a handful of counts. This chain connects TRBV15 to TRBJ2-7; D is perhaps TRBD2 (7 bases). The V gene's germline CDR1 is LNHNV and CDR2 YYDKDF (reference sequence). This CDR3 region has 20 residues. V dropped 0 bases and J dropped 0 bases, with 24 bases sitting between them. The CDR3 nucleotides read TGTGCCACCAGCAGAGATGACGGGGGGACAAGGGTGGAGTTCTCCTACGAGCAGTACTTC. Its protein product is CATSRDDGGTRVEFSYEQYF. Combining the CDR3 with reference TRBV15 and TRBJ2-7 gives the whole variable domain DAMVIQNPRYQVTQFGKPVTLSCSQTLNHNVMYWYQQKSSQAPKLLFHYYDKDFNNEADTPDNFQSRRPNTSFCFLDIRSPGLGDTAMYLCATSRDDGGTRVEFSYEQYFGPGTRLTVT.

The V gene is TRBV18, the J gene TRBJ1-2; D uncertain. Germline values: CDR1 KGHSH, CDR2 LQKENI. This CDR3 comprises 14 residues. Trimming took off 3 bases at V and 6 bases at J, with 14 bases between the two ends. The CDR3 loop is CASSPSRRPDGYTF. CDR3 bases: TGTGCCAGCTCACCCTCGCGGCGCCCCGATGGCTACACCTTC.